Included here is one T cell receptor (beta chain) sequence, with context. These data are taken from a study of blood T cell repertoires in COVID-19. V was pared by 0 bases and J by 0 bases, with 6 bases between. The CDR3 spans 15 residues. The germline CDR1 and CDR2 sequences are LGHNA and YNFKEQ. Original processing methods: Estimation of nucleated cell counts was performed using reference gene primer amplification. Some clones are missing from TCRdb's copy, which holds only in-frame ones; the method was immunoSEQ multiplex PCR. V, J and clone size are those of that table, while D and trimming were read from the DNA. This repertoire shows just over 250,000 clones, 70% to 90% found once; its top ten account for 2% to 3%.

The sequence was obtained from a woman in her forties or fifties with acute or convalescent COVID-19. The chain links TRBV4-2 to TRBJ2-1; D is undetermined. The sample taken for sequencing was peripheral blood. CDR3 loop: CASSQDTGSYNEQFF. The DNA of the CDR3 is TGTGCCAGCAGCCAAGACACTGGCTCCTACAATGAGCAGTTCTTC.